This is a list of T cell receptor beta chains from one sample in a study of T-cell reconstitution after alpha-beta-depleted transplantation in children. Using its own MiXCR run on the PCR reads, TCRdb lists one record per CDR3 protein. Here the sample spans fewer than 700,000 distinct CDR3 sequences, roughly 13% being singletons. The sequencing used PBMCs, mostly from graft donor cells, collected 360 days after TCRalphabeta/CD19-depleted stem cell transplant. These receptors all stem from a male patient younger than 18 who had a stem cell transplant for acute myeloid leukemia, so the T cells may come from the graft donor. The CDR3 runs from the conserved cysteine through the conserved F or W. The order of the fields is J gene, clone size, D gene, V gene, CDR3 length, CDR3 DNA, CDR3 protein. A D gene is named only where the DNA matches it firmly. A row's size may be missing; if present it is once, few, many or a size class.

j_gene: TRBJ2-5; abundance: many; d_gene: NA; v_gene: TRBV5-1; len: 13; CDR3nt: TGCGCCAGCCACCGCCAGACCGGAGAGACCCAGTACTTC; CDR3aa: CASHRQTGETQYF
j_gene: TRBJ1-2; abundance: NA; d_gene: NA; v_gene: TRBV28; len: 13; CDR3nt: TGTGCCAGCAGTTTAGGCGGGGCGGGCGGCTACACCTTC; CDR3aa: CASSLGGAGGYTF
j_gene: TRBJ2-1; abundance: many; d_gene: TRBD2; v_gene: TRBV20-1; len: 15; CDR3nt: TGCAGTGCTAGGACTAGCGGGCGAATCTACAATGAGCAGTTCTTC; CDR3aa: CSARTSGRIYNEQFF
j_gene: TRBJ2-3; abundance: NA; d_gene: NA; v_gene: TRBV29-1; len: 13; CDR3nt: TGCAGCGTGGCAGGGATAGGCACAGATACGCAGTATTTT; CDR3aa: CSVAGIGTDTQYF
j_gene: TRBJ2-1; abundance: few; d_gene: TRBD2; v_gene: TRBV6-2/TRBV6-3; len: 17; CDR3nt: TGTGCCAGCAGCCCCGGACTAGCGGGAGAGTATTACAATGAGCAGTTCTTC; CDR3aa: CASSPGLAGEYYNEQFF
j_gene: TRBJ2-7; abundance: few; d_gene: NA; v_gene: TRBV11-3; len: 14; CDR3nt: TGTGCCAGCAGCTTGACCCATAGCTCCTACGAGCAGTACTTC; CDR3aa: CASSLTHSSYEQYF
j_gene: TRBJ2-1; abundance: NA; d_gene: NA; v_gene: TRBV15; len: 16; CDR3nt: TGTGCCACCAGCAGAGATTCGGGAGACCACTACAATGAGCAGTTCTTC; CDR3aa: CATSRDSGDHYNEQFF
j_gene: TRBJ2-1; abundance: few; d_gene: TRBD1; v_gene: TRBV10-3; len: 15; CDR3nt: TGTGCCATCAGTGAGGGGGACAGCTCATACAATGAGCAGTTCTTC; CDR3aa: CAISEGDSSYNEQFF
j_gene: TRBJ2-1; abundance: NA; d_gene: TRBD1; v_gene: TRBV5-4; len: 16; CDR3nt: TGTGCCAGCAGCGGGACCCAGGGACAGCCTGACAATGAGCAGTTCTTC; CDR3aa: CASSGTQGQPDNEQFF
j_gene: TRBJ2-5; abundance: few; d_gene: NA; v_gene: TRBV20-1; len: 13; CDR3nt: TGCAGTGCGGCCCGGACGGTCCAAGAGACCCAGTACTTC; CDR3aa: CSAARTVQETQYF
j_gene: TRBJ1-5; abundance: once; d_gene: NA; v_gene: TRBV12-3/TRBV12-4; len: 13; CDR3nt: TGTGCCAGCAGGTTTGGGGGACATCAGCCCCAGCATTTT; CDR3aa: CASRFGGHQPQHF
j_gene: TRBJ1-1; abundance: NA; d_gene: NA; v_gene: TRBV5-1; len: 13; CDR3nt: TGCGCCAGCAGCGCGGTGAAGGGCACTGAAGCTTTCTTT; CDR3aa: CASSAVKGTEAFF
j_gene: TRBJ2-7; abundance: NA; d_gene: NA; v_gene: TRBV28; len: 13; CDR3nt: TGTGCCAGCAGCAGCGTCTCCTCCTACGAGCAGTACTTC; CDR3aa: CASSSVSSYEQYF
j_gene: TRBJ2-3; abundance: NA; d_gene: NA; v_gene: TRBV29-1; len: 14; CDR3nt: TGCAGCGTACTGACCGAGACTAGCACAGATACGCAGTATTTT; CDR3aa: CSVLTETSTDTQYF
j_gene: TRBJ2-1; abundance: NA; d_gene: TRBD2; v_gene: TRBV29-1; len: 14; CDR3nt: TGCAGCGTTGAGGGACTAGGGCCTTTAGGGGAGCAGTTCTTC; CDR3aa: CSVEGLGPLGEQFF
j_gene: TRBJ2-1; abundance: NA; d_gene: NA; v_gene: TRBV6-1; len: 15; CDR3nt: TGTGCCAGCACCCCCGGCGGCTCCTCTCGTGATGAGCAGTTCTTC; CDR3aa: CASTPGGSSRDEQFF
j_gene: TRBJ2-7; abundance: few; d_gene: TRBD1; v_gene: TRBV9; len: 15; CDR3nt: TGTGCCAGCAGCGCACGGACAGGGGGCTCGTACGAGCAGTACTTC; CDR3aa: CASSARTGGSYEQYF
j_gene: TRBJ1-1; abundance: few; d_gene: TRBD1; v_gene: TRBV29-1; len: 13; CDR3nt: TGCAGCGGGGCTTATTCGGGACAGGGTCAAGCTTTCTTT; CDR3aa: CSGAYSGQGQAFF
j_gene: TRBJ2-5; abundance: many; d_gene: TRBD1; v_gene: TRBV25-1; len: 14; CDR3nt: TGTGCCAGCAGTGTGGGACAGGGACAAGAGACCCAGTACTTC; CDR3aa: CASSVGQGQETQYF
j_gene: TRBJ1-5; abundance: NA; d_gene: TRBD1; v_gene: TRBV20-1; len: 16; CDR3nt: TGCAGTGCTAGAGGTATAGGGGGCCCGGTAAATCAGCCCCAGCATTTT; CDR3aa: CSARGIGGPVNQPQHF
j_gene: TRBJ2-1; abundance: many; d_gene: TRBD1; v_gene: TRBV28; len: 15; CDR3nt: TGTGCCAGCAGTTTCGGACAGGGGCTTTACAATGAGCAGTTCTTC; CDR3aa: CASSFGQGLYNEQFF
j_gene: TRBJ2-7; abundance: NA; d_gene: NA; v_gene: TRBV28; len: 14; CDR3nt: TGTGCCAGCAGTTTACTCCTTCCCACCTACGAGCAGTACTTC; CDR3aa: CASSLLLPTYEQYF
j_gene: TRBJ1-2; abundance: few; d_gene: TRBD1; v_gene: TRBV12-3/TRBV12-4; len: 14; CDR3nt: TGTGCCAGCAGTTTAGACAGGGGGCGCGGAGGCTACACCTTC; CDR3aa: CASSLDRGRGGYTF
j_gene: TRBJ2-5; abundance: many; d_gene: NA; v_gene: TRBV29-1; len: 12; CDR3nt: TGCAGCGTCCCAGTCGGCAAAGAGACCCAGTACTTC; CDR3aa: CSVPVGKETQYF
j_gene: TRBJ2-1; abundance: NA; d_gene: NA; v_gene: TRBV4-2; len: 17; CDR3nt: TGTGCCAGCAGCCAAGGTTGGACTACCCCTTCAAACTATGAGCAGTTCTTC; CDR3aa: CASSQGWTTPSNYEQFF
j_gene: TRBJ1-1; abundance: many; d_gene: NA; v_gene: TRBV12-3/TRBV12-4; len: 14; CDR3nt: TGTGCCAGCAGAAGACAGGAGACGAACACTGAAGCTTTCTTT; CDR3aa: CASRRQETNTEAFF
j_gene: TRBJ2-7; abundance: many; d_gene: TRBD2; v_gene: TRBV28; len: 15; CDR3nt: TGTGCCAGCAGACGCGGGACTAGCGGGAGCTACGAGCAGTACTTC; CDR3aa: CASRRGTSGSYEQYF
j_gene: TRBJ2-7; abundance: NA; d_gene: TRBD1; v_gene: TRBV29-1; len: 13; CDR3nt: TGCAGCGCTCAGGGACAGGGGGCCTACGAGCAGTACTTC; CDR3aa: CSAQGQGAYEQYF
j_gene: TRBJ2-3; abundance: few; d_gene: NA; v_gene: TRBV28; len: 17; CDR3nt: TGTGCCAGCCTCCCTATGGCTATCCTTTTCCGCACAGATACGCAGTATTTT; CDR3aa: CASLPMAILFRTDTQYF
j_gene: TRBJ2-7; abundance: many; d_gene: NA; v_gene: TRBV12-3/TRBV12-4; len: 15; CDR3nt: TGTGCCAGCAGTTCTCAACCCGTCTTTGTGAACGAGCAGTACTTC; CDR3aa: CASSSQPVFVNEQYF
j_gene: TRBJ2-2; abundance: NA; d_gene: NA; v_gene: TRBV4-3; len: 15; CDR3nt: TGCGCCAGCAGCCCCTCCGGGGCCCTCCTGGAGAAGCTGTTTTTT; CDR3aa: CASSPSGALLEKLFF